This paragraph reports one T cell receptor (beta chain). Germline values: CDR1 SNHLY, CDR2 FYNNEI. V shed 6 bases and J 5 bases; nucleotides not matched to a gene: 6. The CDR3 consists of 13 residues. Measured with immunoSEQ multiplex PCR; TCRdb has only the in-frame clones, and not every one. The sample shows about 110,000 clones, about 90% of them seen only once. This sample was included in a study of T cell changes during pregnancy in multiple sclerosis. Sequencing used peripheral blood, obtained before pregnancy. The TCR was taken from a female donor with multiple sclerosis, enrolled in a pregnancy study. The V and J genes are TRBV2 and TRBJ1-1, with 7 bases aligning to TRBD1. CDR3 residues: CASREYRGTEAFF. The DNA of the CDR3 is TGTGCCAGCAGGGAATACAGGGGAACTGAAGCTTTCTTT.